The 3 T cell receptor beta chains below all came from one sample that was sequenced in a study of blood T cell repertoires in COVID-19. The protocol was immunoSEQ multiplex PCR, while the TCRdb copy is restricted to in-frame clones and leaves out a portion. The repertoire holds 230,000 or so clones, with around 80% as singletons. Material: peripheral blood. These receptors all stem from a man in his forties with active or convalescent COVID-19.

The J gene is TRBJ1-6, the V gene TRBV6-5; perhaps TRBD1 as D (5 bases). Trimming left V 8 bases short and J 13 bases short, with 15 bases between. Germline V lookup: CDR1 MNHEY, CDR2 SVGAGI. The CDR3 is 12 amino acids. The CDR3 spells CASSRGMGPLHF. CDR3 bases: TGTGCCAGCTCTAGGGGTATGGGGCCCCTCCACTTT.

This sequence joins TRBV5-1 and TRBJ1-2, with D tentatively TRBD1 (6 bases). CDR3 length: 16 residues. V was trimmed by 4 bases and J by 6 bases, leaving 22 bases between them. The germline V gene has CDR1 SGHRS and CDR2 YFSETQ. The CDR3: CASSPTSGQGVDGYTF. In DNA form, the CDR3 reads TGCGCCAGCAGCCCGACCTCGGGACAAGGCGTGGATGGCTACACCTTC.

This clone was observed once. The chain combines TRBV5-1 with TRBJ2-4; D is unclear. The CDR3 loop spans 14 amino acids. Trimming left V 0 bases short and J 6 bases short, with 10 bases between. Germline V lookup: CDR1 SGHRS, CDR2 YFSETQ. CDR3 sequence (DNA): TGCGCCAGCAGCTTGGACCAGGCAGGAAACATTCAGTACTTC. Translated: CASSLDQAGNIQYF.